This TCR beta chain was observed in a study of beta chain features in type 1 diabetes. Overall study context: Across all samples, some 98 million sorted cells were examined. Findings of the study overall: TCRB CDR3s were moderately but significantly shorter in Type 1 diabetes patients in all four CD4+ subsets.

Every isolated RNA sample was fully reverse transcribed, so sequencing captured expressed TCRB transcripts. The method was immunoSEQ multiplex PCR; TCRdb's version includes in-frame clones alone and lacks a portion of them. This sample has over 20,000 clones, with approximately 57% found just once. To note about this clone: Its antigen is not identified.

The length of the CDR3 is 15 residues. Trimming pared 4 bases from V and 8 bases from J, leaving 17 bases between. CDR1 and CDR2 (germline): LNHDA, SQIVND (reference sequence). The TCR was taken from a man younger than 35 with type 1 diabetes. This rearrangement joins TRBV19 to TRBJ1-4, with a possible D match to TRBD1 (6 bases). The source material was stem cell memory CD4+ T cells from blood. The DNA of the CDR3 is TGTGCCAGTAGTACTACAGGGTTCCAGCGCGAAAAACTGTTTTTT. Amino acids: CASSTTGFQREKLFF. The full variable domain, its missing parts supplied by reference TRBV19 and TRBJ1-4, is DGGITQSPKYLFRKEGQNVTLSCEQNLNHDAMYWYRQDPGQGLRLIYYSQIVNDFQKGDIAEGYSVSREKKESFPLTVTSAQKNPTAFYLCASSTTGFQREKLFFGSGTQLSVL.